The source of this T cell receptor beta chain is a study of graft-versus-host responses after intestinal transplantation. Study as a whole: Recipients had multivisceral, liver-intestinal, or isolated intestinal transplants. Each patient got anti-thymocyte globulin induction, then tacrolimus and steroids for roughly 3 years. Study observations and caveats: In recipient marrow, GvH clones were found, and some appeared first in ileum or blood.

Proliferating CFSE-low CD3+CD4+ and CD3+CD8+ responders were sorted after the reaction. Using immunoSEQ multiplex PCR, the repertoire was profiled, and TCRdb retains in-frame clones only, with some absent. Of around 20,000 clones listed, around 42% are singletons. Material: alloreactive CD4+ T cells from a mixed lymphocyte reaction culture, obtained before intestinal transplant. The sample's subset: CFSE-low proliferating T cells sorted from roughly 6-day pre-transplant mixed lymphocyte reaction (GvH or HvG direction). The receptor's source is a human patient who received an intestinal transplant.

In DNA, the CDR3 is TGTGCCAGCAGCTTGGGACAGAACACCGCAACTAATGAAAAACTGTTTTTT. Translating gives CASSLGQNTATNEKLFF. The chain uses TRBV9 and TRBJ1-4; 7 bases are a match to TRBD1. With 4 bases clipped from V and 0 bases from J, the junction kept 9 bases outside the gene matches. The CDR3 sequence is 17 residues long. Germline CDR1 is SGDLS and CDR2 is YYNGEE.